This T cell receptor beta chain stems from a study of blood T cell repertoires in COVID-19. Study details: COVID-19 samples collected from the United States, Italy and Spain covered acute and convalescent phases.

Germline V lookup: CDR1 LNHDA, CDR2 SQIVND (reference sequence). V gave up 6 bases and J gave up 6 bases; unmatched junction bases: 7. This CDR3 spans 15 amino acids. Method: immunoSEQ multiplex PCR; TCRdb's copy keeps in-frame clones and lacks some. The sample has roughly 150,000 clones, 84% seen once. Sample: peripheral blood. This chain joins TRBV19 and TRBJ1-4; TRBD1 matches 10 bases. The source of this sequence is a human donor in a cohort sampled during active COVID-19. CDR3 sequence reads: CASRRQGAVDEKLFF. CDR3 in DNA: TGTGCCAGTAGGCGACAGGGGGCAGTCGATGAAAAACTGTTTTTT.